The present TCR beta chain was sequenced within a study of T cell responses to AZD1222 COVID-19 vaccine. General study points: No repertoire was sampled before or during the peak T cell response, only after it. Nearly half of the spike-specific TCRs reportedly recognize variant regions that carry no mutations. Donor demographics were predominantly white British with a female majority; clonal diversity may be underestimated.

Method: immunoSEQ multiplex PCR; TCRdb's copy keeps in-frame clones and lacks some. The sample yields 95,000 to 110,000 clones, about 92% seen once. Comment on this clone: Its antigen is not identified.

This receptor was obtained from an adult in good health. The specimen was peripheral blood, collected on day 0 of AZD1222 vaccination.

The CDR3 reads CASRRRQGHYEQYF. The CDR3, as DNA: TGTGCCAGTAGAAGGAGGCAGGGGCACTACGAGCAGTACTTC. The chain carries TRBV19 and TRBJ2-7; a weak D match, TRBD1 (6 bases). Germline lookup yields CDR1 LNHDA and CDR2 SQIVND (reference sequence). Trimming took 6 bases from V and 3 from J, leaving 15 bases between them. The CDR3 has 14 residues. Complete variable domain (other parts from reference TRBV19 and TRBJ2-7): DGGITQSPKYLFRKEGQNVTLSCEQNLNHDAMYWYRQDPGQGLRLIYYSQIVNDFQKGDIAEGYSVSREKKESFPLTVTSAQKNPTAFYLCASRRRQGHYEQYFGPGTRLTVT.